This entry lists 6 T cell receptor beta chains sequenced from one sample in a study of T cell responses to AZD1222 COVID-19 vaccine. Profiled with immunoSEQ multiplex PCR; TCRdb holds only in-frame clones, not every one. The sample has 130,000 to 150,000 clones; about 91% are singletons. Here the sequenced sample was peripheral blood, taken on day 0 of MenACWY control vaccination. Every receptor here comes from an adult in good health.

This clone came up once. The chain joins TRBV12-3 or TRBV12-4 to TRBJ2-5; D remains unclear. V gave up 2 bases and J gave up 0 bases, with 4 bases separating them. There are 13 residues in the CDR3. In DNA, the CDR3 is TGTGCCAGCAGTTTACTGTACCAAGAGACCCAGTACTTC. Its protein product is CASSLLYQETQYF.

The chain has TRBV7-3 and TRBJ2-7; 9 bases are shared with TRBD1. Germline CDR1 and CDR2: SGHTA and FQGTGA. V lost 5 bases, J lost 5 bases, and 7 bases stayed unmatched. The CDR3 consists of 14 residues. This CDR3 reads CASSRGQGVDEQYF. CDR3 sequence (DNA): TGTGCCAGCAGCCGGGGACAGGGAGTGGACGAGCAGTACTTC.

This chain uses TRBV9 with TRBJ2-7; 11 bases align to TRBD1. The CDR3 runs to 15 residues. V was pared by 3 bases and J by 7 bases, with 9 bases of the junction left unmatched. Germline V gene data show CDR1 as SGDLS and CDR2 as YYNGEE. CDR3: CASSARGQGAREQYF. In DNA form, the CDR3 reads TGTGCCAGCAGCGCACGAGGACAGGGGGCACGAGAGCAGTACTTC.

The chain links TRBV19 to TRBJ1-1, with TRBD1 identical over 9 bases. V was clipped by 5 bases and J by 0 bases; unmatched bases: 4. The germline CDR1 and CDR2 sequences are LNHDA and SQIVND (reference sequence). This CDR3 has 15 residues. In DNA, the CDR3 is TGTGCCAGTAGTCGTGGACAGGGGATGAACACTGAAGCTTTCTTT. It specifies CASSRGQGMNTEAFF.

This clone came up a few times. DNA for the CDR3: TGTGCCAGCAGTTTTTCGGCTCCTCCGAGTGGCGAAAAACTGTTTTTT. This gives the protein CASSFSAPPSGEKLFF. The J gene is TRBJ1-4, the V gene TRBV27; no definite D call. The germline V gene has CDR1 MNHEY and CDR2 SMNVEV (reference sequence). This CDR3 region has 16 residues. Trimming left V 3 bases short and J 8 bases short, with 19 bases between. Drawing the rest from reference TRBV27 and TRBJ1-4, the complete variable domain is EAQVTQNPRYLITVTGKKLTVTCSQNMNHEYMSWYRQDPGLGLRQIYYSMNVEVTDKGDVPEGYKVSRKEKRNFPLILESPSPNQTSLYFCASSFSAPPSGEKLFFGSGTQLSVL.

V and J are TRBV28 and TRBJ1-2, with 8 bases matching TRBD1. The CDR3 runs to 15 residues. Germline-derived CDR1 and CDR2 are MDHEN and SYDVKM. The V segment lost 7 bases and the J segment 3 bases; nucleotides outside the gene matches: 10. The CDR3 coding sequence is TGTGCCAGCATCCACCTCAGGGGGCGCCACTATGGCTACACCTTC. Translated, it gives CASIHLRGRHYGYTF.